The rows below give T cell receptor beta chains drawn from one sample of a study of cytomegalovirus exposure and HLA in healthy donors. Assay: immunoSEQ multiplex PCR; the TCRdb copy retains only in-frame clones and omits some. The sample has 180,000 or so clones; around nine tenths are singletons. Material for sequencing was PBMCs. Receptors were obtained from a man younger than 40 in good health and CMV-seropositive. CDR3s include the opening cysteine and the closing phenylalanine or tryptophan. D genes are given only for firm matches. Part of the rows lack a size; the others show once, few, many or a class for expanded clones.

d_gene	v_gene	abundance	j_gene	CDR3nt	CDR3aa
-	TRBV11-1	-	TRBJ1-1	TGTGCCAGCAGCTTTGGGGGCCCGAACACTGAAGCTTTCTTT	CASSFGGPNTEAFF
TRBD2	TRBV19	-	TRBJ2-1	TGTGCCAGTAGTATAGTTCCCGGGACTAGCGGGATACTGTTCTTC	CASSIVPGTSGILFF
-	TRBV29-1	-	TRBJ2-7	TGCAGCGTTGTCTCTCCGTCCTACGAGCAGTACTTC	CSVVSPSYEQYF
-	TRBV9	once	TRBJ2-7	TGTGCCAGCAGCGTAGCGGAAGGCCCCTACGAGCAGTACTTC	CASSVAEGPYEQYF
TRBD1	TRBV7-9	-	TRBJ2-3	TGTGCCAGCAAACCGGGACAGCCAGATACGCAGTATTTT	CASKPGQPDTQYF
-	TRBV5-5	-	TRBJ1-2	TGTGCCAGCAGCCGGGACAATTCTATCGGCTACACCTTC	CASSRDNSIGYTF
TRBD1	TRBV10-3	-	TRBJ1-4	TGTGCCATCAACCGGGACAGAAATGAAAAACTGTTTTTT	CAINRDRNEKLFF
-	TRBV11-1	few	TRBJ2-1	TGTGCCAGCAGCTTAGCGCAGACCTACAATGAGCAGTTCTTC	CASSLAQTYNEQFF
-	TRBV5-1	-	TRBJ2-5	TGCGCCAGCAGCTTGGCTGGGGGGGAGACCCAGTACTTC	CASSLAGGETQYF
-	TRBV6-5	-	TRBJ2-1	TGTGCCAGCAGTTTGGATGGCGGGTACTCCTACAATGAGCAGTTCTTC	CASSLDGGYSYNEQFF
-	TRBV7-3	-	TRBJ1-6	TGTGCCAGCAGCTTAGAAGCGTCTAATTCACCCCTCCACTTT	CASSLEASNSPLHF
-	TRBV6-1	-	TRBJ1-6	TGTGCCTCCCCGAGCCGTGAGCTCCTCCACTTT	CASPSRELLHF
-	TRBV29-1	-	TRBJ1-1	TGCAGCGTTGTATGGGACCTGAACACTGAAGCTTTCTTT	CSVVWDLNTEAFF
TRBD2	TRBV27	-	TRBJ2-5	TGTGCCACGAGAAAGCGGGAGTTCGAGACCCAGTACTTC	CATRKREFETQYF
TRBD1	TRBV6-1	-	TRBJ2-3	TGTGCCACCCGAGACAGGGAAGGTGGCACAGATACGCAGTATTTT	CATRDREGGTDTQYF
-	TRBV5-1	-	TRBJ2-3	TGCGCCAGCAGCTTGGAGGGTACCAATCCGCAGTATTTT	CASSLEGTNPQYF